The 17 T cell receptor beta chains below all came from one sample that was sequenced in a study of cytomegalovirus exposure and HLA in healthy donors. Both 60 Vbeta primers and 13 Jbeta primers went into the PCR. The protocol was immunoSEQ multiplex PCR, while the TCRdb copy is restricted to in-frame clones and leaves out a portion. This repertoire shows about 140,000 clones, roughly three quarters found once; its top ten account for approximately 4%. Sequencing used PBMCs. These receptor sequences come from a man aged 18-30 years in good health and CMV-seronegative.

The chain recombines TRBV4-2 with TRBJ2-5, with 10 bases aligning to TRBD1. The CDR3 is 14 amino acids. J lost 4 bases, V lost 5 bases, and 4 bases had no gene match. Germline V gene data show CDR1 as LGHNA and CDR2 as YNFKEQ. The CDR3 sequence: CASSGTGDGETQYF. As DNA, the CDR3 is TGTGCCAGCAGCGGGACAGGGGATGGAGAGACCCAGTACTTC.

The V gene is TRBV25-1, the J gene TRBJ1-4; D gene uncertain. V lost 0 bases and J 8 bases, leaving 10 bases between the germline ends. This CDR3 spans 14 amino acids. Germline loops: CDR1 MGHDK, CDR2 SYGVNS. CDR3 DNA: TGTGCCAGCAGTGAATATAGCGCGGGGGAAAAACTGTTTTTT. Protein sequence: CASSEYSAGEKLFF.

A single count supports this clone. This chain uses TRBV10-3 with TRBJ2-2, with D perhaps TRBD1 (6 bases). Trimming took off 10 bases at V and 0 bases at J, with 15 bases between the two ends. The CDR3 totals 15 residues. Germline assignment: CDR1 ENHRY and CDR2 SYGVKD. The CDR3 reads CATQQGPTNTGELFF. In nucleotides, the CDR3 is TGTGCCACCCAACAGGGCCCAACGAACACCGGGGAGCTGTTTTTT.

This chain joins TRBV30 and TRBJ1-1; D unclear. Per germline, CDR1 GTSNPN and CDR2 SVGIG (reference sequence). V lost 2 bases to trimming and J lost 2 bases, with 6 bases between them. This CDR3 has 12 residues. This chain's CDR3 is CAWSRVNTEAFF. CDR3 sequence (DNA): TGTGCCTGGAGTCGAGTCAACACTGAAGCTTTCTTT.

The V call is TRBV28, the J call TRBJ2-1, with 8 nucleotides matching TRBD2. The trim removed 2 bases at V and 0 bases at J, leaving 6 bases unmatched. CDR3 length: 17 residues. Germline V gene sequence: CDR1 MDHEN, CDR2 SYDVKM. CDR3 in DNA: TGTGCCAGCAGTTTAATGGGACTAGGTAGCTCCTACAATGAGCAGTTCTTC. This sequence encodes CASSLMGLGSSYNEQFF.

The chain links TRBV1 to TRBJ1-5; TRBD1, the table's D call, was not compared with the DNA. TRBV1 is designated a pseudogene. This CDR3 region has 15 residues. CDR3 region: CTSSQDGTGSQPQHF. DNA of the CDR3: TGCACCAGCAGCCAAGATGGGACAGGCAGCCAGCCCCAGCATTTT.

The chain has TRBV11-2 and TRBJ2-3; D might be TRBD1 (5 bases). The V end lost 5 bases, the J end lost 4 bases, and 10 bases lay between the germline ends. The CDR3 extends over 13 amino acids. The V gene's germline CDR1 is SGHAT and CDR2 FQNNGV. CDR3 DNA: TGTGCCAGCAGCGTAAGGGGTGCAGATACGCAGTATTTT. This sequence encodes CASSVRGADTQYF.

The sample holds a few counts of this clone. The gene calls are TRBV6-1 and TRBJ1-3, with 7 bases aligning to TRBD1. J gave up 2 bases and V 8 bases, and 9 bases lay outside the gene matches. The germline gives CDR1 MNHNS, CDR2 SASEGT. The CDR3 covers 15 residues. The CDR3 reads CASCHQGGAGNTIYF. The CDR3 DNA follows: TGTGCCAGCTGCCATCAGGGGGGAGCTGGAAACACCATATATTTT.

A single count supports this clone. This chain connects TRBV10-2 to TRBJ1-1; D possibly corresponds to TRBD1 (5 bases). Germline loops: CDR1 WSHSY, CDR2 SAAADI. Between the trimmed V and J ends, which lost 0 bases and 0 bases, there was a span of 5 bases. The CDR3 length is 14 residues. The CDR3 loop reads CASSESRVNTEAFF. The CDR3 DNA is TGCGCCAGCAGTGAGTCCAGGGTGAACACTGAAGCTTTCTTT.

Regarding this clone: An end of the junction differs from the germline gene, which may be a read error. As DNA, the CDR3 is TGTGCCAGTAGTATGGGGGACGGGAGATACACCGGGGGGCTGTTTTTT. The encoded protein is CASSMGDGRYTGGLFF. This chain connects TRBV19 to TRBJ2-2, with D perhaps matching TRBD2 (6 bases). CDR3 size: 16 residues. The germline CDR1 and CDR2 sequences are LNHDA and SQIVND (reference sequence).

The chain recombines TRBV2 with TRBJ1-4, with 8 nucleotides matching TRBD1. Germline V gene lookup returns CDR1 SNHLY and CDR2 FYNNEI. With 7 bases clipped from V and 7 bases from J, the junction kept 8 bases outside the gene matches. This CDR3 spans 14 amino acids. The CDR3 spells CASTEDRGSEKLFF. The CDR3 region has the DNA TGTGCCAGCACGGAAGACAGGGGCAGTGAAAAACTGTTTTTT.

The chain has TRBV27 and TRBJ2-4; 11 bases map to TRBD2. Losses at the gene ends were 3 bases for V and 8 bases for J; bases not matched to a gene: 6. CDR3 length: 15 amino acids. Germline V lookup: CDR1 MNHEY, CDR2 SMNVEV (reference sequence). CDR3 residues: CASSFGTSGGDIQYF. The CDR3 coding sequence is TGTGCCAGCAGTTTCGGGACTAGCGGAGGGGACATTCAGTACTTC.

This clone was detected only a few times. CDR3 DNA sequence: TGTGCCAGCAGCCAAGAGCAGTTTGGCAATCAGCCCCAGCATTTT. Amino acids: CASSQEQFGNQPQHF. J is TRBJ1-5 and V is TRBV4-2; D is undetermined. V lost 0 bases to trimming and J lost 2 bases, with 8 bases between them. Germline CDR1 LGHNA, CDR2 YNFKEQ. The CDR3 totals 15 residues.

This rearrangement joins TRBV19 to TRBJ2-1; 7 bases match TRBD1. J lost 10 bases, V lost 9 bases, and 12 bases had no gene match. This CDR3 has 13 amino acids. Per the germline V gene, CDR1 is LNHDA and CDR2 is SQIVND (reference sequence). DNA of the CDR3: TGTGCCAGCCGATCGACAGGGATGAGGGAGCAGTTCTTC. Encoded protein: CASRSTGMREQFF.

This rearrangement joins TRBV19 to TRBJ1-5; 12 bases agree with TRBD1. V lost 3 bases to trimming and J lost 2 bases; unmatched junction nucleotides: 14. Germline CDR1 and CDR2: LNHDA and SQIVND (reference sequence). This CDR3 comprises 20 residues. CDR3: CASSIYRGQGAIFGNQPQHF. The CDR3, as DNA: TGTGCCAGTAGTATTTACCGGGGACAGGGGGCGATTTTCGGCAATCAGCCCCAGCATTTT.

The genes are TRBV11-2 and TRBJ2-2; D not certain. This CDR3 spans 14 amino acids. The V end lost 1 base, the J end lost 7 bases, and 10 bases lay between the germline ends. Germline V CDR1 and CDR2: SGHAT, FQNNGV. This CDR3 reads CASSLVAVGGELFF. CDR3 DNA sequence: TGTGCCAGCAGCTTAGTGGCGGTGGGCGGGGAGCTGTTTTTT.

CDR3 amino acids: CASSAGGGEWETQYF. The CDR3 DNA reads TGTGCCAGCAGCGCCGGCGGGGGGGAGTGGGAGACCCAGTACTTC. The chain uses TRBV7-8 and TRBJ2-5; 9 bases map to TRBD2. Germline V gene sequence: CDR1 SGHVS, CDR2 FQNEAQ. V was pared by 5 bases and J by 5 bases, with 9 bases of the junction left unmatched. The CDR3 loop spans 15 amino acids.